The 28 T cell receptor beta chains below come from one sample, sequenced in a study of blood T cell repertoires in COVID-19. Clones were sequenced by immunoSEQ multiplex PCR, and TCRdb holds only the in-frame ones, with some missing. The repertoire includes about 140,000 clones, about 91% of them detected once, and approximately 1.5% sits in the top ten. Input material: peripheral blood. The receptors were sampled from a woman in her fifties or sixties with acute or convalescent COVID-19.

Only one count was recorded for this clone. The chain recombines TRBV3-1 (or the pseudogene TRBV3-2) with TRBJ1-1; no firm D call. V gave up 1 base and J gave up 6 bases, with 9 bases separating them. CDR3 length: 13 residues. Germline loops: CDR1 LGHDT, CDR2 YNNKEL (reference sequence). CDR3 sequence reads: CASSQGRYAEAFF. The CDR3 DNA follows: TGTGCCAGCAGCCAAGGTCGGTACGCTGAAGCTTTCTTT.

The rearrangement joins TRBV5-4 to TRBJ2-3; D uncertain. Germline lookup yields CDR1 SGHNT and CDR2 YYREEE (reference sequence). This CDR3 has 15 amino acids. Trimming stripped 3 bases from V and 1 base from J, with 12 bases between. CDR3 region: CASSSVLGRTDTQYF. The CDR3, as DNA: TGTGCCAGCAGCTCCGTTTTGGGCCGCACAGATACGCAGTATTTT.

The rearrangement uses TRBV5-6 and TRBJ1-1, with unresolved D. Trimming removed 4 bases from V and 6 bases from J, with 19 bases in between. The length of the CDR3 is 15 residues. Germline V CDR1 and CDR2: SGHDT, YYEEEE. Here the CDR3 reads CASSGRTGVPAEAFF. CDR3 coding DNA: TGTGCCAGCAGCGGGCGGACGGGAGTGCCCGCTGAAGCTTTCTTT.

The J gene is TRBJ1-5, the V gene TRBV7-2, with D perhaps matching TRBD1 (5 bases). The CDR3 runs 13 residues. CDR1 is SGHTA and CDR2 is FQGNSA in the germline V gene. Trimming removed 3 bases from V and 6 bases from J, with 9 bases in between. CDR3 coding DNA: TGTGCCAGCAGCTTGCAGGGCCGTCAGCCCCAGCATTTT. Residues: CASSLQGRQPQHF.

The rearrangement uses TRBV2 and TRBJ1-2; TRBD1 aligns across 7 bases. The CDR3 extends over 14 amino acids. Germline CDR1 is SNHLY and CDR2 is FYNNEI. V was clipped by 5 bases and J by 2 bases; unmatched bases: 5. In DNA form, the CDR3 reads TGTGCCAGCAGTCAAGGGGGCACGAACTATGGCTACACCTTC. Protein product: CASSQGGTNYGYTF. Combining the CDR3 with reference TRBV2 and TRBJ1-2 gives the whole variable domain EPEVTQTPSHQVTQMGQEVILRCVPISNHLYFYWYRQILGQKVEFLVSFYNNEISEKSEIFDDQFSVERPDGSNFTLKIRSTKLEDSAMYFCASSQGGTNYGYTFGSGTRLTVV.

This clone was observed once. The CDR3 region is CASSRGRGPPVGNTIYF. DNA of the CDR3: TGTGCCAGCAGCCGAGGTCGGGGTCCCCCGGTCGGAAACACCATATATTTT. The J gene is TRBJ1-3, the V gene TRBV7-8; no clear D. Germline values: CDR1 SGHVS, CDR2 FQNEAQ. V shed 5 bases and J shed 4 bases, with 21 bases lying between them. The CDR3 length is 17 residues.

The chain links TRBV6-2 or TRBV6-3 to TRBJ1-5, with D perhaps TRBD1 (6 bases). Trimming cost V 8 bases and J 6 bases, with 17 bases left between them. Germline CDR1 MNHEY, CDR2 SVGEGT. This CDR3 has 14 residues. Written as DNA, the CDR3 is TGTGCCAGCGGCCCGGACAGTCAGGCTCAGCCCCAGCATTTT. Translated: CASGPDSQAQPQHF.

The chain uses TRBV12-5 and TRBJ1-1; D is uncertain. The germline CDR1 and CDR2 sequences are LGHNT and FRNRAP. The CDR3 length is 11 residues. V lost 6 bases to trimming and J lost 0 bases, with 2 bases between them. Here the CDR3 reads CASGVNTEAFF. For the CDR3, the DNA is TGTGCTAGTGGCGTGAACACTGAAGCTTTCTTT.

V gene TRBV4-3 combines with J gene TRBJ2-2; TRBD1 matches at 10 bases. Losses at the gene ends were 5 bases for V and 4 bases for J; bases not matched to a gene: 4. Germline V gene lookup returns CDR1 LGHNA and CDR2 YSLEER. The CDR3 runs 15 residues. The CDR3 nucleotides read TGCGCCAGCAGCTCCCGGACAGGGGGCACCGGGGAGCTGTTTTTT. It encodes CASSSRTGGTGELFF.

The V and J genes are TRBV7-2 and TRBJ2-1; 8 positions match TRBD1. Germline-derived CDR1 and CDR2 are SGHTA and FQGNSA. The CDR3 totals 15 residues. V dropped 2 bases and J dropped 9; count of bases not matched to a gene: 9. This chain's CDR3 is CASSLSPGGMGEQFF. In DNA form, the CDR3 reads TGTGCCAGCAGCTTATCTCCAGGGGGCATGGGTGAGCAGTTCTTC. The complete variable domain, with remaining parts taken from reference TRBV7-2 and TRBJ2-1, reads GAGVSQSPSNKVTEKGKDVELRCDPISGHTALYWYRQSLGQGLEFLIYFQGNSAPDKSGLPSDRFSAERTGGSVSTLTIQRTQQEDSAVYLCASSLSPGGMGEQFFGPGTRLTVL.

The chain uses TRBV18 and TRBJ2-1; TRBD2 agrees at 14 bases. The CDR3 totals 15 residues. After removal of 4 bases from V and 9 bases from J, the junction contained 5 bases not matched to a gene. Looked up from germline, CDR1 is KGHSH and CDR2 is LQKENI. The CDR3: CASSQTSGGAVEQFF. In DNA, the CDR3 is TGTGCCAGCTCACAGACTAGCGGGGGGGCCGTTGAGCAGTTCTTC. Looking up the rest from reference TRBV18 and TRBJ2-1 gives the full variable domain: NAGVMQNPRHLVRRRGQEARLRCSPMKGHSHVYWYRQLPEEGLKFMVYLQKENIIDESGMPKERFSAEFPKEGPSILRIQQVVRGDSAAYFCASSQTSGGAVEQFFGPGTRLTVL.

This chain connects TRBV29-1 to TRBJ1-1; D remains ambiguous. Trimming took off 7 bases at V and 3 bases at J, with 12 bases between the two ends. Germline V gene sequence: CDR1 SQVTM, CDR2 ANQGSEA. CDR3 length: 12 residues. This chain's CDR3 is CSASPADTEAFF. For the CDR3, the DNA is TGCAGCGCTAGCCCGGCGGACACTGAAGCTTTCTTT.

This chain joins TRBV19 and TRBJ1-2; 8 bases map to TRBD1. Germline loops: CDR1 LNHDA, CDR2 SQIVND (reference sequence). The CDR3 sequence is 18 residues long. V lost 3 bases to trimming and J lost 4 bases; unmatched junction nucleotides: 16. CDR3 loop: CASSMRQGQAGTGYGYTF. As DNA, the CDR3 is TGTGCCAGTAGTATGCGGCAGGGACAGGCGGGTACCGGCTATGGCTACACCTTC. The entire variable domain, with the rest obtained from reference TRBV19 and TRBJ1-2, is as follows: DGGITQSPKYLFRKEGQNVTLSCEQNLNHDAMYWYRQDPGQGLRLIYYSQIVNDFQKGDIAEGYSVSREKKESFPLTVTSAQKNPTAFYLCASSMRQGQAGTGYGYTFGSGTRLTVV.

This chain uses TRBV22-1 with TRBJ1-1. TRBV22-1 is tagged as a pseudogene. The CDR3 has 14 residues. CDR3 DNA: TGTCCTGGGAGCGCCCTTATAATTAACACTGAAGCTTTCTTT. This sequence encodes CPGSALIINTEAFF.

This sequence joins TRBV13 and TRBJ2-1, with 8 bases aligning to TRBD1. V shed 4 bases and J 6 bases; nucleotides not matched to a gene: 8. CDR1 PRHDT and CDR2 FYEKMQ come from the germline V gene (reference sequence). The CDR3 spans 15 residues. CDR3 sequence: CASSSGQAVSNEQFF. The CDR3 region has the DNA TGTGCCAGCAGCTCGGGACAGGCGGTCAGCAATGAGCAGTTCTTC.

J is TRBJ2-1 and V is TRBV4-3, with D tentatively TRBD1 (8 bases). Germline CDR1 LGHNA, CDR2 YSLEER. The CDR3 runs to 16 residues. Between the trimmed V and J ends, which lost 6 bases and 6 bases, there was a span of 21 bases. The CDR3 coding sequence is TGCGCCAGCAGTACAGGGGGGGACACCCGCGGCAATGAGCAGTTCTTC. This gives the protein CASSTGGDTRGNEQFF.

The V call is TRBV11-2, the J call TRBJ2-5; the D gene is possibly TRBD2 (6 bases). The CDR3 spans 14 residues. V was pared by 4 bases and J by 4 bases, with 13 bases between. Germline V gene lookup returns CDR1 SGHAT and CDR2 FQNNGV. CDR3 nucleotides: TGTGCCAGCAGCTCGCCGGGGGTTAGAGAGACCCAGTACTTC. Translating it yields CASSSPGVRETQYF.

V usage is TRBV6-1 and J usage is TRBJ1-4, with 9 bases that match TRBD1. The germline V gene has CDR1 MNHNS and CDR2 SASEGT. V lost 2 bases, J lost 8 bases, and 9 bases stayed unmatched. The CDR3 sequence is 16 residues long. Written as DNA, the CDR3 is TGTGCCAGCAGTGAAATAACCGGGACAGGGAGAGAAAAACTGTTTTTT. It specifies CASSEITGTGREKLFF.

The rearrangement links TRBV5-6 to TRBJ2-2; 7 bases fit TRBD1. The CDR3 contains 16 residues. V gave up 4 bases and J gave up 3 bases; unmatched junction bases: 9. Germline CDR1 SGHDT, CDR2 YYEEEE. For the CDR3, the DNA is TGTGCCAGCAGCCGCAGGTGGCAGGGGGACACCGGGGAGCTGTTTTTT. It is translated as CASSRRWQGDTGELFF.

This chain joins TRBV28 and TRBJ2-5; 12 nucleotides agree with TRBD1. V dropped 6 bases and J dropped 5; count of bases not matched to a gene: 4. The CDR3 totals 14 residues. CDR1 MDHEN and CDR2 SYDVKM come from the germline V gene. This chain's CDR3 is CASRGTGGFETQYF. CDR3 coding DNA: TGTGCCAGCAGAGGGACAGGGGGCTTCGAGACCCAGTACTTC.

The chain employs TRBV30 and TRBJ1-6; D gene unclear. V was pared by 1 base and J by 10 bases, with 11 bases between. Per the germline V gene, CDR1 is GTSNPN and CDR2 is SVGIG (reference sequence). There are 13 residues in the CDR3. The CDR3 loop reads CAWSAQTGSPLHF. CDR3 DNA sequence: TGTGCCTGGAGTGCTCAAACGGGGTCACCCCTCCACTTT.

V gene TRBV15 combines with J gene TRBJ2-1; unclear D gene. V was shortened by 2 bases and J by 6 bases, with 14 bases between the two germline ends. The CDR3 is made up of 15 amino acids. Germline CDR1 and CDR2: LNHNV and YYDKDF (reference sequence). CDR3 amino acids: CATSRNKYGFNEQFF. Written as DNA, the CDR3 is TGTGCCACCAGCAGAAACAAGTACGGGTTCAATGAGCAGTTCTTC.

This clone was picked up one time. V is TRBV6-5 and J is TRBJ1-1, with TRBD1 matching over 7 bases. V gave up 6 bases and J gave up 4 bases; unmatched junction bases: 2. The germline gives CDR1 MNHEY, CDR2 SVGAGI. CDR3 length: 12 residues. The CDR3 protein is CASSDRVTEAFF. The CDR3 DNA reads as TGTGCCAGCAGCGACAGGGTCACTGAAGCTTTCTTT.

V and J are TRBV6-2 or TRBV6-3 and TRBJ1-1, with D possibly matching TRBD1 (6 bases). Trimming took 2 bases from V and 0 from J, leaving 19 bases between them. CDR1 is MNHEY, CDR2 SVGEGT, per germline. This CDR3 is 18 amino acids long. The CDR3 sequence is CASSYLSDRLSMNTEAFF. In DNA, the CDR3 is TGTGCCAGCAGTTACCTTTCGGACAGACTTTCCATGAACACTGAAGCTTTCTTT.

This clone was found once. The chain uses TRBV5-1 and TRBJ1-2; perhaps TRBD1 as D (5 bases). The CDR3 runs 15 residues. The germline V and J ends were trimmed by 6 bases and 6 bases, with 21 bases remaining between them. Germline V CDR1 and CDR2: SGHRS, YFSETQ. CDR3 bases: TGCGCCAGCAAGATCCGTGCAGGGAACGAGGATGGCTACACCTTC. Its translation: CASKIRAGNEDGYTF.

The chain employs TRBV15 and TRBJ1-2; D uncertain. Between the trimmed V and J ends, which lost 0 bases and 8 bases, there was a span of 16 bases. This CDR3 is 15 amino acids long. Looked up from germline, CDR1 is LNHNV and CDR2 is YYDKDF (reference sequence). Here the CDR3 reads CATSRDLGRLMGYTF. CDR3 nucleotides: TGTGCCACCAGCAGAGATCTCGGCAGGTTAATGGGCTACACCTTC.

V and J are TRBV6-2 or TRBV6-3 and TRBJ2-3, with 8 bases lining up with TRBD2. V was clipped by 5 bases and J by 8 bases; unmatched bases: 12. The CDR3 covers 15 residues. Germline values: CDR1 MNHEY, CDR2 SVGEGT. The chain's CDR3 is CASSLQRGLGGTQYF. The CDR3, as DNA: TGTGCCAGCAGTCTCCAGCGGGGGCTGGGGGGTACGCAGTATTTT.

The rearrangement uses TRBV6-5 and TRBJ2-7, with D tentatively TRBD2 (6 bases). Trimming took 6 bases from V and 7 from J, leaving 13 bases between them. The CDR3 is 12 residues long. CDR1 MNHEY and CDR2 SVGAGI come from the germline V gene. The CDR3 loop is CASRQEAGEQYF. In DNA form, the CDR3 reads TGTGCCAGCAGGCAGGAGGCGGGGGAGCAGTACTTC.